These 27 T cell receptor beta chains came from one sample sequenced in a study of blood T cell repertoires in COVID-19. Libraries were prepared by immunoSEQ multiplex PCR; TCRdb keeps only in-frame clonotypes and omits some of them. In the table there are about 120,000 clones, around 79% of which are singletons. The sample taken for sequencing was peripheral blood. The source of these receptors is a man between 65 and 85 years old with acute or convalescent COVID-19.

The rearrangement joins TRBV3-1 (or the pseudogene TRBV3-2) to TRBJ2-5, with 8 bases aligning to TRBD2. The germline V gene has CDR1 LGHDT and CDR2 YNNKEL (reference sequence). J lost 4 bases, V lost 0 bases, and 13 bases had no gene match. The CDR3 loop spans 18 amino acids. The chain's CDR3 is CASSQDHVSGVWGETQYF. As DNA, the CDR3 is TGTGCCAGCAGCCAAGATCACGTTAGCGGGGTCTGGGGAGAGACCCAGTACTTC.

The CDR3 DNA reads TGTGCCAGCACCCCCCTCGCCAGCGGGTCCCTTTTCTACGAGCAGTACTTC. This codes for CASTPLASGSLFYEQYF. The rearrangement joins TRBV7-2 to TRBJ2-7; the D gene is possibly TRBD2 (6 bases). Trimming removed 7 bases from V and 3 bases from J, with 25 bases in between. The CDR3 runs to 17 residues. In germline, CDR1 is SGHTA, CDR2 FQGNSA.

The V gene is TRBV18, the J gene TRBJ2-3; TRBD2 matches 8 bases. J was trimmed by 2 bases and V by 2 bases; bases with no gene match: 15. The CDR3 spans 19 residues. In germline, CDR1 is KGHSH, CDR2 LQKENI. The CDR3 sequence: CASSPIRTVGAGATDTQYF. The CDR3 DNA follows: TGTGCCAGCTCACCAATACGGACTGTAGGAGCGGGGGCCACAGATACGCAGTATTTT.

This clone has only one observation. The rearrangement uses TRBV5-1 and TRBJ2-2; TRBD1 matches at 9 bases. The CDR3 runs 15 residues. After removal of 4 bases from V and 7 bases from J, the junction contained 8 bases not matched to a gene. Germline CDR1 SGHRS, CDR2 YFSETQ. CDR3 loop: CASSPLTGGFGELFF. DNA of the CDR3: TGCGCCAGCAGCCCCCTGACAGGGGGGTTCGGGGAGCTGTTTTTT.

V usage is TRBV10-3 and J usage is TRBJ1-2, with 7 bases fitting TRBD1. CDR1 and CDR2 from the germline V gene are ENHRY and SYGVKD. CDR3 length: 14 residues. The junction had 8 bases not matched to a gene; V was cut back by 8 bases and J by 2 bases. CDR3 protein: CAISGQAKNYGYTF. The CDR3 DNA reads TGTGCCATCTCCGGACAGGCGAAAAACTATGGCTACACCTTC.

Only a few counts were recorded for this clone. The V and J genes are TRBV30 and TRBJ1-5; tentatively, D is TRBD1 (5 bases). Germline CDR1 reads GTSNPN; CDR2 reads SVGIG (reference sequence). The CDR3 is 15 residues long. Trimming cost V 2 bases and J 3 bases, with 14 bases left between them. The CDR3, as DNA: TGTGCCTGGAGTCTCCTTGGGGCTCTCAATCAGCCCCAGCATTTT. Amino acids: CAWSLLGALNQPQHF.

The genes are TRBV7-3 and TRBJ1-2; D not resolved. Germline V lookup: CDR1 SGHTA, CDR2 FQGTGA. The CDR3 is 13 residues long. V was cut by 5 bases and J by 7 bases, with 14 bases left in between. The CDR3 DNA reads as TGTGCCAGCAGCGTTCGGGGAGAGGGTGGCTACACCTTC. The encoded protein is CASSVRGEGGYTF.

CDR3 region: CASSHLTGDRQYF. The CDR3 DNA is TGTGCCAGCAGCCACCTGACAGGGGACCGGCAGTATTTT. This chain links TRBV3-1 (or the pseudogene TRBV3-2) with TRBJ2-3, with 8 bases matching TRBD1. Unmatched junction bases numbered 7, after V lost 3 bases and J lost 11 bases. There are 13 residues in the CDR3. The germline V gene encodes CDR1 LGHDT and CDR2 YNNKEL (reference sequence).

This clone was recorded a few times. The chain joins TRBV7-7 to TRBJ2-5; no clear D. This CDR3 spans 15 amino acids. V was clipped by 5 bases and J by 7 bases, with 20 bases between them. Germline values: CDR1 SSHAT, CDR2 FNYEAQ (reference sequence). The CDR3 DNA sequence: TGTGCCAGCAGCCCAACGGGTCTCCCAGTCGGGACCCAGTACTTC. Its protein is CASSPTGLPVGTQYF. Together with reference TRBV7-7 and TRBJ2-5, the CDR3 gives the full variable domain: GAGVSQSPRYKVTKRGQDVTLRCDPISSHATLYWYQQALGQGPEFLTYFNYEAQPDKSGLPSDRFSAERPEGSISTLTIQRTEQRDSAMYRCASSPTGLPVGTQYFGPGTRLLVL.

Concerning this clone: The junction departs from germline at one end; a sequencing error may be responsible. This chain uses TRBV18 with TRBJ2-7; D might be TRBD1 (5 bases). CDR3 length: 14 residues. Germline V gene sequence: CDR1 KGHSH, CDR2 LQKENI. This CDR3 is CASSPLGPPYEQYF. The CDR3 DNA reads TGTGCCAGCTCACCCCTGGGGCCCCCCTATGAGCAGTACTTC.

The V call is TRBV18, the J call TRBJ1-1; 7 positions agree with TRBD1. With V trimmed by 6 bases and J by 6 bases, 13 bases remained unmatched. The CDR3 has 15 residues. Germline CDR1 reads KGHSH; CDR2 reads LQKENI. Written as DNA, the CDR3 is TGTGCCAGCTCCCTCCAAGGGACAGTGGAAGCTGAAGCTTTCTTT. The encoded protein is CASSLQGTVEAEAFF.

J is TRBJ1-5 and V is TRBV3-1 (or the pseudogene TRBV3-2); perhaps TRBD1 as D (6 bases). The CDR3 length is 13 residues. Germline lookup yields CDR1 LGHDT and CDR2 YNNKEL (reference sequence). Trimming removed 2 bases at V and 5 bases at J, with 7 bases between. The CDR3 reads CASSQWTDQPQHF. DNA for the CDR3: TGTGCCAGCAGCCAATGGACAGATCAGCCCCAGCATTTT.

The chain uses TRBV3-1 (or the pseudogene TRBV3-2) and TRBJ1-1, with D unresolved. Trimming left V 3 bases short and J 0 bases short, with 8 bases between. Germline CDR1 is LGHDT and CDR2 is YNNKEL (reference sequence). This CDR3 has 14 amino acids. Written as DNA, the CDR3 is TGTGCCAGCAGCCACCCACAGATGAACACTGAAGCTTTCTTT. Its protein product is CASSHPQMNTEAFF.

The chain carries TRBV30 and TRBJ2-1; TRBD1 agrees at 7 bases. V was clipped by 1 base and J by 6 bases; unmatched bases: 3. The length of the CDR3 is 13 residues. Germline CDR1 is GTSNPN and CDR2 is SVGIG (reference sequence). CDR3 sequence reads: CAWSGPGGNEQFF. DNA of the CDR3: TGTGCCTGGAGTGGGCCAGGGGGCAATGAGCAGTTCTTC.

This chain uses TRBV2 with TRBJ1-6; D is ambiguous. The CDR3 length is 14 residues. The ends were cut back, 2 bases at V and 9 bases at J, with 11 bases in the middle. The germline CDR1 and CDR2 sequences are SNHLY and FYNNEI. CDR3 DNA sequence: TGTGCCAGCAGTGAAACCGGGTTTGGTTCACCCCTCCACTTT. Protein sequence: CASSETGFGSPLHF. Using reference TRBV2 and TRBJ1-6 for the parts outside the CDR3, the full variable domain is EPEVTQTPSHQVTQMGQEVILRCVPISNHLYFYWYRQILGQKVEFLVSFYNNEISEKSEIFDDQFSVERPDGSNFTLKIRSTKLEDSAMYFCASSETGFGSPLHFGNGTRLTVT.

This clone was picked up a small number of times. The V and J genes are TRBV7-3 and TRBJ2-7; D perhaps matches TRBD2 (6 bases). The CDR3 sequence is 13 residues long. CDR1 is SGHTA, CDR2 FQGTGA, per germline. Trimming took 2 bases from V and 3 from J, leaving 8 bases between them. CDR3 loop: CASSLGGNYEQYF. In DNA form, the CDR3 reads TGTGCCAGCAGCTTAGGGGGGAACTACGAGCAGTACTTC.

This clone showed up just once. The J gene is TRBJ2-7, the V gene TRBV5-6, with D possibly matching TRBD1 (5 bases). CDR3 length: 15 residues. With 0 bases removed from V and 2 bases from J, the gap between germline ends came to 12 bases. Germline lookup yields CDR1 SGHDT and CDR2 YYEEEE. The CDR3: CASSLVTGRAYEQYF. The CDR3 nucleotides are TGTGCCAGCAGCTTGGTTACAGGAAGAGCCTACGAGCAGTACTTC.

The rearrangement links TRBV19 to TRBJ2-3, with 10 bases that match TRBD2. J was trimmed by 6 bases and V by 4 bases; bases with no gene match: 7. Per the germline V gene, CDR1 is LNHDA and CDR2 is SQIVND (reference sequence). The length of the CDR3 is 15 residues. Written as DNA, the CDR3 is TGTGCCAGTAGTACGCCGGGACTAGCGTCCGATACGCAGTATTTT. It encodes CASSTPGLASDTQYF.

CDR3 residues: CASSPGGTGTYEQYF. CDR3 bases: TGCGCCAGCAGCCCCGGCGGGACAGGGACCTACGAGCAGTACTTC. The chain couples TRBV5-1 to TRBJ2-7, with 9 bases aligning to TRBD1. CDR3 length equals 15 residues. Germline CDR1 and CDR2: SGHRS and YFSETQ. Trimming cost V 4 bases and J 2 bases; bases outside gene matches: 7.

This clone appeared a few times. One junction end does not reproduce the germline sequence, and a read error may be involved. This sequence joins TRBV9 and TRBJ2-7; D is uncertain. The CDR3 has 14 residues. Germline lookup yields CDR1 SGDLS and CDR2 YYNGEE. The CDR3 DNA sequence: TGTGCCAGCAGCGTAGTATCAGATTCCTCCGAGCAGTACTTC. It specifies CASSVVSDSSEQYF.

The CDR3, as DNA: TGTGCCAGCAGCTACGCAGGGCCAATGAACACTGAAGCTTTCTTT. Its translation: CASSYAGPMNTEAFF. The rearrangement uses TRBV7-8 and TRBJ1-1, with a possible D match to TRBD1 (5 bases). The CDR3 extends over 15 amino acids. Trimming removed 4 bases from V and 0 bases from J, with 12 bases in between. The germline CDR1 and CDR2 sequences are SGHVS and FQNEAQ.

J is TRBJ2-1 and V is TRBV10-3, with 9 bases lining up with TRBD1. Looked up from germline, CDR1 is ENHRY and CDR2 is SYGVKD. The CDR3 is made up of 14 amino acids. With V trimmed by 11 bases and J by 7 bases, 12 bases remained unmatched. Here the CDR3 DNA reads TGTGCCGTTTCGCCGGGACAGGGTTTGAATGAGCAGTTCTTC. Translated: CAVSPGQGLNEQFF.

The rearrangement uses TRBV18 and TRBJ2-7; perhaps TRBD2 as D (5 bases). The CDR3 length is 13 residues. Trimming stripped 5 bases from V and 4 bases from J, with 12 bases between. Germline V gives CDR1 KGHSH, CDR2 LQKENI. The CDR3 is CASSSVREYEQYF. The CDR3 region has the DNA TGTGCCAGCTCATCCGTCCGGGAATACGAGCAGTACTTC.

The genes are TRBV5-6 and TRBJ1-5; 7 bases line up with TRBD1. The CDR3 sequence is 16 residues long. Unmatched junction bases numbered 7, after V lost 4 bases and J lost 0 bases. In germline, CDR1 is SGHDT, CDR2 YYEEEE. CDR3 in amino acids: CASSRDRDYSNQPQHF. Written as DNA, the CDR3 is TGTGCCAGCAGCCGTGACAGGGATTATAGCAATCAGCCCCAGCATTTT.

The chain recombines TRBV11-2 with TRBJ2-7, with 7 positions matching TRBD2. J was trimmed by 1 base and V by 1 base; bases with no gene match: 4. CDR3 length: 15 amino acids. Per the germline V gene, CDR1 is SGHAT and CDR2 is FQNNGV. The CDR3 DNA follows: TGTGCCAGCAGCTTAGTGGCGGGGGTGTCCTACGAGCAGTACTTC. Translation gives CASSLVAGVSYEQYF.

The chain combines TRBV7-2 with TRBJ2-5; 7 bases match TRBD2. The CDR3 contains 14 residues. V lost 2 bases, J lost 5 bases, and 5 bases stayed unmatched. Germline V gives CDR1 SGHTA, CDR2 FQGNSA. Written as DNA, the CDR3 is TGTGCCAGCAGCTTAACGACTAGCAGTGAGACCCAGTACTTC. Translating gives CASSLTTSSETQYF.

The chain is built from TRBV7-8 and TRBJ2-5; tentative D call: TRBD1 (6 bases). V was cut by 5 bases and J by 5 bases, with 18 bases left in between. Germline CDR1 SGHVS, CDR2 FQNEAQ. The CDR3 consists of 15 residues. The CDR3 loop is CASSAFRGVWETQYF. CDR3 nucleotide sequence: TGTGCCAGCAGCGCGTTCAGGGGAGTGTGGGAGACCCAGTACTTC.